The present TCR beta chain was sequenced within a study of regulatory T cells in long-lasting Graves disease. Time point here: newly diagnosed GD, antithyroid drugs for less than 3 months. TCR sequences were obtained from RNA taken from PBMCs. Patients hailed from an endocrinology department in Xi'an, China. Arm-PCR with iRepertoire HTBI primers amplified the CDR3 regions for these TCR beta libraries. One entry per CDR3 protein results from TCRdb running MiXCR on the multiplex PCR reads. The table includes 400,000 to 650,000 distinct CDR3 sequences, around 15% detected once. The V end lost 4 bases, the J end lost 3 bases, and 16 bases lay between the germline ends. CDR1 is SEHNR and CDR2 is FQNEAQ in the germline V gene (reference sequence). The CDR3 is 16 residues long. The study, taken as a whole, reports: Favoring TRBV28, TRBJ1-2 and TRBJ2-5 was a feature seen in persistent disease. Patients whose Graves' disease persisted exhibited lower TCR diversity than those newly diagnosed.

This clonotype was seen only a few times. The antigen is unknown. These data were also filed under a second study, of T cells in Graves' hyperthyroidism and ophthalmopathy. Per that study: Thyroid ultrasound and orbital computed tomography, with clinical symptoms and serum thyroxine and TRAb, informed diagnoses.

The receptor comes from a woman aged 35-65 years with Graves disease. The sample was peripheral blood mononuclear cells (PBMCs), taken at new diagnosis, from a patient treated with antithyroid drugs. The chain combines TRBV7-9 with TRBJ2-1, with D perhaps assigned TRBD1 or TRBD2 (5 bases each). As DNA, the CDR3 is TGTGCCAGCAGCTCCGGGCGAGGGGCGATCTACAATGAGCAGTTCTTC. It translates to CASSSGRGAIYNEQFF.